The 21 T cell receptor beta chains below come from one sample, sequenced in a study of blood T cell repertoires in COVID-19. Method: immunoSEQ multiplex PCR; TCRdb's copy keeps in-frame clones and lacks some. Altogether 190,000 or so clones are present, around 89% being singletons, with the ten largest covering less than 1.5%. The material sequenced was PBMCs or T cells enriched from blood (not recorded which). The receptors originated from a man aged 25-40 years who had recovered from COVID-19.

This CDR3 is CASSLGGRGNTEAFF. The CDR3 nucleotides read TGTGCCAGCAGCTTAGGGGGAAGGGGGAACACTGAAGCTTTCTTT. The chain couples TRBV7-6 to TRBJ1-1, with TRBD1 as a possible D gene (5 bases). The V gene's germline CDR1 is SGHVS and CDR2 FNYEAQ. The CDR3 consists of 15 residues. V lost 1 base and J lost 1, with 10 bases in between.

The gene calls are TRBV7-2 and TRBJ1-3; D may be TRBD1 (6 bases). Germline V gives CDR1 SGHTA, CDR2 FQGNSA. V gave up 6 bases and J gave up 0 bases, with 9 bases separating them. There are 14 residues in the CDR3. The CDR3 region has the DNA TGTGCCAGCAGAACAGGGAGCTCTGGAAACACCATATATTTT. Protein sequence: CASRTGSSGNTIYF.

The chain is built from TRBV27 and TRBJ1-4; D remains ambiguous. The CDR3 runs to 11 residues. The ends were cut back, 10 bases at V and 6 bases at J, with 9 bases in the middle. Germline assignment: CDR1 MNHEY and CDR2 SMNVEV (reference sequence). CDR3 protein: CATQNHEKLFF. The CDR3 region has the DNA TGTGCCACCCAGAACCATGAAAAACTGTTTTTT.

The chain is built from TRBV27 and TRBJ2-7; no firm D call. Germline V gene sequence: CDR1 MNHEY, CDR2 SMNVEV (reference sequence). With 5 bases removed from V and 5 bases from J, the gap between germline ends came to 19 bases. The CDR3 extends over 15 amino acids. CDR3 sequence reads: CASSQRLPPIHEQYF. The CDR3 region has the DNA TGTGCCAGCAGTCAGCGCCTACCGCCTATCCACGAGCAGTACTTC.

V usage is TRBV7-2 and J usage is TRBJ2-7; 7 positions match TRBD1. Germline V gives CDR1 SGHTA, CDR2 FQGNSA. V lost 0 bases, J lost 5 bases, and 4 bases stayed unmatched. The CDR3 covers 14 residues. The CDR3 nucleotides are TGTGCCAGCAGCTTAGCAACAGGGGCCCACGAGCAGTACTTC. It translates to CASSLATGAHEQYF. Variable domain in full (rest from reference TRBV7-2 and TRBJ2-7): GAGVSQSPSNKVTEKGKDVELRCDPISGHTALYWYRQSLGQGLEFLIYFQGNSAPDKSGLPSDRFSAERTGGSVSTLTIQRTQQEDSAVYLCASSLATGAHEQYFGPGTRLTVT.

The chain couples TRBV5-6 to TRBJ1-2; D remains ambiguous. Germline V lookup: CDR1 SGHDT, CDR2 YYEEEE. V was pared by 1 base and J by 8 bases, with 12 bases between. The length of the CDR3 is 13 residues. The CDR3 DNA follows: TGTGCCAGCAGCTTGTCTCCGACCGGGGGCTACACCTTC. This sequence encodes CASSLSPTGGYTF.

The rearrangement joins TRBV28 to TRBJ2-1; 7 bases are a match to TRBD2. CDR1 and CDR2 from the germline V gene are MDHEN and SYDVKM. J gave up 8 bases and V 6 bases, and 16 bases lay outside the gene matches. This CDR3 has 16 amino acids. CDR3 sequence: CASSTQAGGWIYEQFF. In DNA form, the CDR3 reads TGTGCCAGCAGCACGCAGGCCGGGGGGTGGATTTATGAGCAGTTCTTC.

V usage is TRBV11-2 and J usage is TRBJ2-5, with TRBD1 as a possible D gene (6 bases). V lost 1 base to trimming and J lost 3 bases, with 18 bases between them. From germline, CDR1 is SGHAT and CDR2 FQNNGV. The CDR3 consists of 17 residues. This chain's CDR3 is CASSLVFVGQNKETQYF. The CDR3 nucleotides are TGTGCCAGCAGCTTAGTCTTTGTAGGACAGAACAAAGAGACCCAGTACTTC. Filled out from reference TRBV11-2 and TRBJ2-5, the complete variable domain reads EAGVAQSPRYKIIEKRQSVAFWCNPISGHATLYWYQQILGQGPKLLIQFQNNGVVDDSQLPKDRFSAERLKGVDSTLKIQPAKLEDSAVYLCASSLVFVGQNKETQYFGPGTRLLVL.

This CDR3 reads CASSQQGIGAGELFF. Here the CDR3 DNA reads TGCGCCAGCAGTCAACAGGGGATCGGGGCCGGGGAGCTGTTTTTT. The V gene is TRBV5-1, the J gene TRBJ2-2; the match to TRBD1 covers 7 bases. The CDR3 loop spans 15 amino acids. Germline V gene sequence: CDR1 SGHRS, CDR2 YFSETQ. Trimming took 5 bases from V and 6 from J; bases not matched to a gene: 10.

CDR3 bases: TGCGCCAGCAGAGCCGGGACAGGGTCAGACGAGACCCAGTACTTC. The encoded protein is CASRAGTGSDETQYF. The chain links TRBV5-1 to TRBJ2-5; 9 bases agree with TRBD1. This CDR3 region has 15 residues. J was trimmed by 5 bases and V by 5 bases; bases with no gene match: 10. Germline-derived CDR1 and CDR2 are SGHRS and YFSETQ.

This clone showed up just once. This chain connects TRBV4-1 to TRBJ2-2, with TRBD2 identical over 9 bases. CDR3 length equals 20 residues. Losses at the gene ends were 2 bases for V and 5 bases for J; bases not matched to a gene: 18. The germline gives CDR1 MGHRA, CDR2 YSYEKL. The DNA of the CDR3 is TGCGCCAGCAGCCAATCTCCGAGGGAGCGGGGGGCCCCGGGTACCGGGGAGCTGTTTTTT. It codes for CASSQSPRERGAPGTGELFF.

The gene calls are TRBV12-3 or TRBV12-4 and TRBJ2-2, with D uncertain. This CDR3 has 12 residues. V gave up 5 bases and J gave up 4 bases, with 5 bases separating them. CDR3 nucleotide sequence: TGTGCCAGCAGTCCCTTCACCGGGGAGCTGTTTTTT. This gives the protein CASSPFTGELFF.

This clone was seen only a few times. The chain recombines TRBV27 with TRBJ1-6, with D hard to call. This CDR3 contains 13 residues. The germline V gene encodes CDR1 MNHEY and CDR2 SMNVEV (reference sequence). Trimming left V 4 bases short and J 7 bases short, with 8 bases between. The CDR3 bases are TGTGCCAGCAGTTCACAGTTGAATTCACCCCTCCACTTT. Protein sequence: CASSSQLNSPLHF.

The V and J genes are TRBV13 and TRBJ1-1; 8 bases are shared with TRBD1. Germline trimming cut 11 bases from V and 4 bases from J; bases unmatched to any gene: 9. Germline CDR1 PRHDT, CDR2 FYEKMQ (reference sequence). The CDR3 runs 13 residues. CDR3 sequence: CAGNRGGGTEAFF. In DNA, the CDR3 is TGTGCCGGCAACAGGGGGGGAGGCACTGAAGCTTTCTTT.

The genes are TRBV4-2 and TRBJ2-7, with 10 nucleotides matching TRBD1. Germline trimming cut 4 bases from V and 3 bases from J; bases unmatched to any gene: 9. The CDR3 contains 16 residues. The germline V gene has CDR1 LGHNA and CDR2 YNFKEQ. CDR3 residues: CASSPNPGTGVYEQYF. CDR3 nucleotide sequence: TGTGCCAGCAGCCCTAACCCCGGGACAGGGGTCTACGAGCAGTACTTC.

V is TRBV2 and J is TRBJ2-4; 9 bases agree with TRBD1. The CDR3 length is 20 residues. In germline, CDR1 is SNHLY, CDR2 FYNNEI. The V segment lost 3 bases and the J segment 1 base; nucleotides outside the gene matches: 16. CDR3 sequence reads: CASSDTTGTGNWKAKNIQYF. CDR3 coding DNA: TGTGCCAGCAGTGATACTACCGGGACAGGGAATTGGAAGGCCAAAAACATTCAGTACTTC.

This chain connects TRBV6-2 or TRBV6-3 to TRBJ1-2; TRBD1 agrees at 8 bases. The junction had 3 bases not matched to a gene; V was cut back by 2 bases and J by 4 bases. The CDR3 length is 14 residues. Germline CDR1 and CDR2: MNHEY and SVGEGT. In DNA, the CDR3 is TGTGCCAGCAGTTACACGGACAGGGTCTATGGCTACACCTTC. Translation gives CASSYTDRVYGYTF.

This sequence joins TRBV5-5 and TRBJ2-1; TRBD1 agrees at 9 bases. Germline V gene data show CDR1 as SGHKS and CDR2 as YYEKEE (reference sequence). Unmatched junction bases numbered 8, after V lost 4 bases and J lost 9 bases. CDR3 size: 14 residues. CDR3 protein: CASSQSGTGFEQFF. The CDR3 bases are TGTGCCAGCAGCCAGTCCGGGACAGGGTTTGAGCAGTTCTTC.

The CDR3 reads CASSPRGRPYNEQFF. The CDR3 DNA reads TGTGCCAGCAGTCCCCGCGGCAGACCCTACAATGAGCAGTTCTTC. This sequence joins TRBV28 and TRBJ2-1; D remains ambiguous. Germline-derived CDR1 and CDR2 are MDHEN and SYDVKM. V shed 5 bases and J shed 2 bases, with 13 bases lying between them. CDR3 length: 15 residues.

The chain's CDR3 is CASNGDTNYGYTF. CDR3 in DNA: TGTGCCAGCAACGGGGACACTAACTATGGCTACACCTTC. The chain joins TRBV2 to TRBJ1-2; perhaps TRBD1 as D (6 bases). CDR3 length equals 13 residues. V was cut by 7 bases and J by 0 bases, with 9 bases left in between. Germline CDR1 is SNHLY and CDR2 is FYNNEI.

The rearrangement uses TRBV5-1 and TRBJ2-5; 11 nucleotides align to TRBD2. Germline CDR1 reads SGHRS; CDR2 reads YFSETQ. The CDR3 is 16 amino acids. Trimming took 5 bases from V and 3 from J; bases not matched to a gene: 9. This CDR3 is CASRPSGTSGEETQYF. The CDR3 region has the DNA TGCGCCAGCAGACCCTCCGGGACTAGCGGTGAAGAGACCCAGTACTTC.